One sample yielded the 6 T cell receptor beta chains listed below, sequenced in a study of blood T cell repertoires in COVID-19. The data were produced by immunoSEQ multiplex PCR, yet TCRdb's version contains in-frame clones alone and is incomplete. The sample contains 250,000 to 300,000 clones, over 85% of which appear only once. Sequences were obtained from peripheral blood. The receptors stem from a woman aged 25 to 39 with COVID-19, enrolled during active disease.

V and J are TRBV20-1 and TRBJ2-1, with TRBD2 matching over 10 bases. V was clipped by 3 bases and J by 4 bases; unmatched bases: 0. The CDR3 length is 13 residues. From germline, CDR1 is DFQATT and CDR2 SNEGSKA (reference sequence). The CDR3 DNA sequence: TGCAGTGCTAGTAGCGGGGGGTACAATGAGCAGTTCTTC. Its translation: CSASSGGYNEQFF.

The chain couples TRBV6-1 to TRBJ2-1; possibly TRBD2 for D (5 bases). CDR1 MNHNS and CDR2 SASEGT come from the germline V gene. V lost 3 bases and J 4 bases, leaving 10 bases between the germline ends. The CDR3 covers 14 residues. CDR3 DNA: TGTGCCAGCAGTGACGGGAACGGGTACAATGAGCAGTTCTTC. Protein: CASSDGNGYNEQFF.

The chain carries TRBV7-9 and TRBJ2-7; TRBD2 agrees at 7 bases. The CDR3 is made up of 14 amino acids. CDR1 is SEHNR, CDR2 FQNEAQ, per germline (reference sequence). The J segment lost 0 bases and the V segment lost 5 bases, leaving 4 bases of the junction unmatched. The CDR3 coding sequence is TGTGCCAGCAGCCCCTGGGACTACTCCTACGAGCAGTACTTC. Its translation is CASSPWDYSYEQYF.

The rearrangement links TRBV15 to TRBJ2-5; 8 nucleotides agree with TRBD2. The CDR3 has 15 amino acids. Germline values: CDR1 LNHNV, CDR2 YYDKDF (reference sequence). J lost 3 bases, V lost 6 bases, and 9 bases had no gene match. The CDR3 DNA reads TGTGCCACCAGGTTTCGGGGGGGTAACGAAGAGACCCAGTACTTC. Its protein product is CATRFRGGNEETQYF.

A note on this clone: Relative to the germline gene, one junction end is altered; a read error may explain this. The CDR3 sequence: CASGSGIEGF. CDR3 DNA sequence: TGCGCCAGCGGTTCCGGAATCGAGGGCTTC. This chain joins TRBV10-1 and TRBJ2-7; TRBD2 might be the D (5 bases). Germline CDR1 reads WNHNN; CDR2 reads SYGVQD (reference sequence). This CDR3 is built from 10 residues.

V and J are TRBV5-1 and TRBJ2-5; 9 positions match TRBD2. Germline trimming cut 2 bases from V and 0 bases from J; bases unmatched to any gene: 5. Germline V gene lookup returns CDR1 SGHRS and CDR2 YFSETQ. The CDR3 covers 16 residues. The CDR3 DNA reads as TGCGCCAGCAGCTTATTGCTAGCGGGAAACCAAGAGACCCAGTACTTC. It specifies CASSLLLAGNQETQYF.